This T cell receptor (beta chain) is drawn from a study of blood T cell repertoires in COVID-19. Study-level background: Donors in the United States, Italy and Spain gave samples during acute or convalescent COVID-19. The analysed material was cDNA or gDNA that came from T cells, B-cell-depleted T cells, or PBMCs.

Per germline, CDR1 MNHEY and CDR2 SVGEGT. This CDR3 contains 12 residues. Trimming removed 4 bases from V and 4 bases from J, with 5 bases in between. This clone turned up a few times. Authors' methods: Estimation of nucleated cell counts was performed using reference gene primer amplification. The table came from immunoSEQ multiplex PCR; TCRdb's copy has only in-frame clones and leaves some out. The V and J calls and clone size are taken from that table; D and trimming were inferred from the DNA. This sample has about 200,000 clones, with under 90% found just once. The origin of this receptor is a man aged 60-69 years with acute or convalescent COVID-19. Sequencing used peripheral blood. The chain couples TRBV6-2 or TRBV6-3 to TRBJ1-5; D is unclear. This CDR3 reads CASSSGNQPQHF. The CDR3, as DNA: TGTGCCAGCAGTTCAGGAAATCAGCCCCAGCATTTT.